In its sample, the clone carrying this TCR beta chain was seen a few times. Its antigen is unknown. Time point reported: newly diagnosed GD, antithyroid drugs for less than 3 months. Isolated PBMC RNA provided the starting material for the TCR library. The CDR3 sequence is 13 residues long. Trimming shortened V by 3 bases and J by 9 bases, and 12 bases separated the two germline ends. The germline CDR1 and CDR2 sequences are LNHDA and SQIVND (reference sequence). The sample comes from a study of regulatory T cells in long-lasting Graves disease. Through Arm-PCR of CDR3 regions and iRepertoire HTBI primers, TCR beta libraries were built. TCRdb ran MiXCR on the multiplex PCR reads and lists one entry per CDR3 protein. Of about 400,000 distinct CDR3 sequences in the sample, around 15% are singletons; the top ten hold about 20%. Study-level findings and limits: Study of thyroid tissue was not done, with only peripheral blood studied.

The material was peripheral blood mononuclear cells (PBMCs), obtained at new diagnosis, from a patient treated with antithyroid drugs. The rearrangement uses TRBV19 and TRBJ1-5, with a tentative D call TRBD1 (6 bases). This sequence was found in a female donor with Graves disease. CDR3 DNA sequence: TGTGCCAGTAGTATGTCGGGGGCCGGGCCCCAGCATTTT. This encodes CASSMSGAGPQHF.